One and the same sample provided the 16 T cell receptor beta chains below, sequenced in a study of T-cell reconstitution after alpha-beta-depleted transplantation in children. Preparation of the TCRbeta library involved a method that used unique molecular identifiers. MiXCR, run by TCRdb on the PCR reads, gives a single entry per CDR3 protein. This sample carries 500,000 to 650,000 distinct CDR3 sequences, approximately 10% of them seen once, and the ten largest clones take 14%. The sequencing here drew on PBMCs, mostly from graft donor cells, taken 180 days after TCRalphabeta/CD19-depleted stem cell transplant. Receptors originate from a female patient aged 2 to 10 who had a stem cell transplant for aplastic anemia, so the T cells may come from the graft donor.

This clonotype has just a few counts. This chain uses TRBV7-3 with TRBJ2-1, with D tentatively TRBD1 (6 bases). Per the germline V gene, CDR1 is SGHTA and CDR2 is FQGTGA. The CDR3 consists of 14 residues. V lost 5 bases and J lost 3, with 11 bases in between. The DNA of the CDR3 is TGTGCCAGCAGCCCCAAGGACAGCTACAATGAGCAGTTCTTC. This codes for CASSPKDSYNEQFF.

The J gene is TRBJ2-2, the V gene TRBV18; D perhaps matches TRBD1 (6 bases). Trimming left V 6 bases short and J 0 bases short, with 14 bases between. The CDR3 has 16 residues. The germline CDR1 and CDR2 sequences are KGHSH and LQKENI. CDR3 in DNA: TGTGCCAGCTCCCTCACGGACAGCGCGAACACCGGGGAGCTGTTTTTT. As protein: CASSLTDSANTGELFF.

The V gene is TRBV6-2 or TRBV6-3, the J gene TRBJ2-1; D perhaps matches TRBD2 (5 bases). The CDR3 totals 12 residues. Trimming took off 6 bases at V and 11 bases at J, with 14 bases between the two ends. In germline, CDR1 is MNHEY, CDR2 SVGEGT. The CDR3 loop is CASSPPAEQQFF. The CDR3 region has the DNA TGTGCCAGCAGCCCCCCAGCGGAACAGCAGTTCTTC.

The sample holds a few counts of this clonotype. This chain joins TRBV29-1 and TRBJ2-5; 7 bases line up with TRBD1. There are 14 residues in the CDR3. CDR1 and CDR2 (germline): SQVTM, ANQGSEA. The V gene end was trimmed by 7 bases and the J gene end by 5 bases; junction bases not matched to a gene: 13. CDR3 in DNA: TGCAGCGCCAGACAGGGTAGGAATTCGGAGACCCAGTACTTC. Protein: CSARQGRNSETQYF. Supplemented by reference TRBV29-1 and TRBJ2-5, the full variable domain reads SAVISQKPSRDICQRGTSLTIQCQVDSQVTMMFWYRQQPGQSLTLIATANQGSEATYESGFVIDKFPISRPNLTFSTLTVSNMSPEDSSIYLCSARQGRNSETQYFGPGTRLLVL.

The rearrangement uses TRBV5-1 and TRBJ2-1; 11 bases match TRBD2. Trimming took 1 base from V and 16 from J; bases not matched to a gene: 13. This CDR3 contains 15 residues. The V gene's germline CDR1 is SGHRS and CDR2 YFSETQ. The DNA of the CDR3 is TGCGCCAGCAGCTTGTCCGGGACTAGCGGTGGCAGGTGTTTCTTC. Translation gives CASSLSGTSGGRCFF.

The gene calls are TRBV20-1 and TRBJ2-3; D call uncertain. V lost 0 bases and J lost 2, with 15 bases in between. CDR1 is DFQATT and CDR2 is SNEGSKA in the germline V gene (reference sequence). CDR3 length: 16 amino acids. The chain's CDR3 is CSARDPRRSHTDTQYF. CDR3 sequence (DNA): TGCAGTGCTAGAGATCCCAGGCGGTCACACACAGATACGCAGTATTTT.

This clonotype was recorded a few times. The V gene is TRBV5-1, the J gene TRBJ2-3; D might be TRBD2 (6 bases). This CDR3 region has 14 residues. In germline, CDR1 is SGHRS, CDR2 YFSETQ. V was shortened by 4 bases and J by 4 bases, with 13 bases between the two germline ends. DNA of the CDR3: TGCGCCAGCAGCCCCTCGGGGGTGGCAGATACGCAGTATTTT. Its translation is CASSPSGVADTQYF. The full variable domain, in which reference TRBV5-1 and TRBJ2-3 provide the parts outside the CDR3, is KAGVTQTPRYLIKTRGQQVTLSCSPISGHRSVSWYQQTPGQGLQFLFEYFSETQRNKGNFPGRFSGRQFSNSRSEMNVSTLELGDSALYLCASSPSGVADTQYFGPGTRLTVL.

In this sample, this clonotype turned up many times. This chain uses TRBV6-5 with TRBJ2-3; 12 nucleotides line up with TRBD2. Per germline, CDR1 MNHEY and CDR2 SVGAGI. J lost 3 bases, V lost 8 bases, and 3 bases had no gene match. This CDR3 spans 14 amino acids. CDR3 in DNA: TGTGCCAGCGCTACTAGCGGGGGGACAGATACGCAGTATTTT. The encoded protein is CASATSGGTDTQYF.

This CDR3 is CASSPRLAGGDNEQFF. Here the CDR3 DNA reads TGCGCCAGCAGCCCTCGACTAGCGGGAGGCGACAATGAGCAGTTCTTC. V gene TRBV4-1 combines with J gene TRBJ2-1; 13 bases are shared with TRBD2. Germline lookup yields CDR1 MGHRA and CDR2 YSYEKL. J was trimmed by 5 bases and V by 4 bases; bases with no gene match: 5. The CDR3 sequence is 16 residues long.

The chain's CDR3 is CASNVGAGGPNEQYF. CDR3 bases: TGTGCCAGCAACGTGGGGGCGGGAGGGCCGAACGAGCAGTACTTC. The chain joins TRBV27 to TRBJ2-7; 9 nucleotides match TRBD2. The V gene's germline CDR1 is MNHEY and CDR2 SMNVEV (reference sequence). The CDR3 contains 15 residues. J lost 5 bases, V lost 7 bases, and 12 bases had no gene match.

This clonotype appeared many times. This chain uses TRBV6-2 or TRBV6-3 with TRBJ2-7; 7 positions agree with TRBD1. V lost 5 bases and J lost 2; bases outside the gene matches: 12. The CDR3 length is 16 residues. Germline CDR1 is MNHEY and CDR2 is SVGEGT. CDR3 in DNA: TGTGCCAGCAGTCATAGGACAGGACGGGCGGCCTACGAGCAGTACGTC. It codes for CASSHRTGRAAYEQYV.

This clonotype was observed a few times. As DNA, the CDR3 is TGTGCCAGCAGCAGGGGGACAGATTACGAGCAGTACGTC. Translating gives CASSRGTDYEQYV. The chain uses TRBV21-1 and TRBJ2-7; the table names TRBD1, a call not compared with the DNA. TRBV21-1 is a pseudogene locus. The length of the CDR3 is 13 residues.

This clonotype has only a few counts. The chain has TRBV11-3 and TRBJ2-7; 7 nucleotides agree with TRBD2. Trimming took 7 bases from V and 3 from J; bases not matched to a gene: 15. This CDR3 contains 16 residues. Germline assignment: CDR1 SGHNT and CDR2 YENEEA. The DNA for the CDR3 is TGTGCCAGCAACCCTTTAAACGGGAGGCTGAACTACGAGCAGTACGTC. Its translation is CASNPLNGRLNYEQYV.

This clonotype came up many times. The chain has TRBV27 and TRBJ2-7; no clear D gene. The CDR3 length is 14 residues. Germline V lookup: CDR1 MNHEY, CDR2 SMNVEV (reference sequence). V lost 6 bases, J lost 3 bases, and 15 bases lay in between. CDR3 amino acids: CASSPTTWGYEQYF. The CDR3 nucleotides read TGTGCCAGCAGCCCCACGACATGGGGCTACGAGCAGTACTTC.

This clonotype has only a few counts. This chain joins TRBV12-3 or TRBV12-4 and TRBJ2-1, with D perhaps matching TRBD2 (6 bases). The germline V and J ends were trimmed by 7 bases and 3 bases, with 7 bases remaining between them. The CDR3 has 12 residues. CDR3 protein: CASNSGYNEQFF. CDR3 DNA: TGTGCCAGCAATAGCGGCTACAATGAGCAGTTCTTC.

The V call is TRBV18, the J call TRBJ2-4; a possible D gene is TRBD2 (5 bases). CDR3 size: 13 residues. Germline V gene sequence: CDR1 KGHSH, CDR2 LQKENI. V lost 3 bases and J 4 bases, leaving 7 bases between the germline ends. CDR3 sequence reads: CASSPGNKNIQYF. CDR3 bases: TGTGCCAGCTCACCCGGGAATAAAAACATTCAGTACTTC.